This TCR beta chain emerged from a study of T cells after yellow fever vaccination. Study-wide context: Cell sorting separated EM, EMRA, CM and Tscm memory subsets by CD3, CD45RA, CCR7 and CD95.

General study points: On re-exposure, the response was weaker but peaked faster, at day 5 versus 15.

A process of 5'RACE template switching, which added a universal primer site and UMIs, was used to make TCR cDNA. TCRdb processed the 5' RACE reads anew with MiXCR; each CDR3 protein has one entry. Of more than 30,000 distinct CDR3 sequences detected, 6% to 8.5% appear once; the ten largest clones hold 22%. This CDR3 spans 12 amino acids. With 5 bases removed from V and 8 bases from J, the gap between germline ends came to 11 bases. Germline V gives CDR1 SGHAT, CDR2 FQNNGV. This clonotype occurred many times. The origin of this receptor is a man younger than 30 who received the YFV17D yellow fever vaccine. V is TRBV11-2 and J is TRBJ2-3; no clear D gene. Sequenced here: PBMCs, either bulk or a sorted T-cell subset (CD4+, CD8+, memory, or dextramer-sorted; not recorded which), sampled on the day of the first yellow fever vaccination. The CDR3 bases are TGTGCCAGCAGCAAATTAGGAATTACGCAGTATTTT. Translation: CASSKLGITQYF.